This T cell receptor (beta chain) is from a study of cytotoxic CD8 clonotypes in ibrutinib-treated CLL. Study-level information: Researchers reported about a dozen relapsed/refractory and over 14 treatment-naive patients, 17 of them IGHV unmutated. Response specimens were obtained following a median treatment duration of 12 months, with a range of 6 to 36.

Whole-study results and caveats: Baseline-level clonality went beyond age-matched healthy donors and moved in step with circulating CD8+ T-cell counts.

This CDR3 has 16 residues. The V gene's germline CDR1 is MGHDK and CDR2 SYGVNS. The V gene lost 3 bases and the J gene lost 1 base, with 15 bases spanning the gap. A remark on this clone: The antigen is not known.

Clones were sequenced by immunoSEQ multiplex PCR, and TCRdb holds only the in-frame ones, with some missing. Counted here are hundreds of thousands of clones, under 75% occurring once; the ten biggest clones make up approximately 15%. The rearrangement uses TRBV25-1 and TRBJ1-1, with D possibly matching TRBD1 (5 bases). The receptor comes from a human donor with chronic lymphocytic leukemia. The sequenced sample was PBMCs, obtained after 24 months of ibrutinib treatment. This chain's CDR3 is CASSDSRAPQNTEAFF. The DNA for the CDR3 is TGTGCCAGCAGTGACTCCAGGGCCCCGCAGAACACTGAAGCTTTCTTT.